This T cell receptor beta chain was sequenced during a study of blood T cell repertoires in COVID-19. The CDR3 is 13 amino acids. The V gene's germline CDR1 is LNHDA and CDR2 SQIVND (reference sequence). J was trimmed by 4 bases and V by 5 bases; bases with no gene match: 3. The data were produced by immunoSEQ multiplex PCR, yet TCRdb's version contains in-frame clones alone and is incomplete. The sample comprises around 100,000 clones, roughly 84% of which are singletons, and 0.7% to 1% rests with the top ten. The clonotype comes from a woman aged 65 to 85 with acute or convalescent COVID-19. The specimen sequenced was peripheral blood. The V call is TRBV19, the J call TRBJ1-1, with 8 bases fitting TRBD1. The CDR3 protein is CASSLDRGTEAFF. The DNA for the CDR3 is TGTGCCAGTAGTCTCGACAGGGGCACTGAAGCTTTCTTT.